The rows below give T cell receptor beta chains drawn from one sample of a study of response to subunit inactivated influenza vaccine. MiXCR, applied by TCRdb to the RT-PCR reads, yields one record per CDR3 protein. The sample shows 500,000 to 650,000 distinct CDR3 sequences, approximately 7.6% of them seen only once. Source: PBMCs from blood, taken less than 30 months after vaccination. The receptors come from a man in his fifties or sixties who received an inactivated influenza vaccine. The CDR3 runs from the conserved cysteine through the conserved F or W. D genes are given only for firm matches.

cdr3_aa,d_call,v_call,j_call
CASSWESLVGNQPQHF,NA,TRBV6-2/TRBV6-3,TRBJ1-5
CASSLFSGGGNEQFF,TRBD2,TRBV28,TRBJ2-1
CASQQSSNQPQHF,NA,TRBV6-2/TRBV6-3,TRBJ1-5
CAISKEGQGDTEAFF,TRBD1,TRBV10-3,TRBJ1-1
CATSREGAPDTQYF,NA,TRBV15,TRBJ2-3
CASSPLGPRDTQYF,NA,TRBV4-1,TRBJ2-3
CAISPENQDTQYF,NA,TRBV10-3,TRBJ2-3
CASSLGKGNGYTF,NA,TRBV12-3/TRBV12-4,TRBJ1-2
CASSLVPPGTVYNSPLHF,TRBD1,TRBV7-6,TRBJ1-6
CASSLFLAGGPRNEQFF,TRBD2,TRBV28,TRBJ2-1
CASSPSGAYNSPLHF,NA,TRBV7-8,TRBJ1-6
CASSMGGSQPQHF,NA,TRBV28,TRBJ1-5
CASSSRTSGAFFNEQFF,TRBD2,TRBV28,TRBJ2-1
CASSSNQATGELFF,NA,TRBV7-2,TRBJ2-2
CASSLRGVTDTQYF,TRBD2,TRBV5-8,TRBJ2-3
CASSQEGVNLNTQYF,NA,TRBV4-3,TRBJ2-3
CASRNGLAGDEQYF,TRBD2,TRBV12-3/TRBV12-4,TRBJ2-7
CASSYSMSLAGGDTQYF,TRBD2,TRBV6-2/TRBV6-3,TRBJ2-3
CASSIRRELATQYF,NA,TRBV28,TRBJ2-5
CASNGNSYNEQFF,NA,TRBV28,TRBJ2-1
CSAGEIKRGGVGDTQYF,TRBD2,TRBV20-1,TRBJ2-3
CASSSQGGGANVLTF,NA,TRBV7-9,TRBJ2-6
CSVGQGWETQYF,NA,TRBV29-1,TRBJ2-5
CSARPPDRGNYEQYF,TRBD1,TRBV20-1,TRBJ2-7
CASSTRPPTSGGVQETQYF,TRBD2,TRBV11-2,TRBJ2-5
CSALRDRADQPQHF,TRBD1,TRBV20-1,TRBJ1-5
CASSQDSLRTGLNYEQYF,NA,TRBV4-3,TRBJ2-7